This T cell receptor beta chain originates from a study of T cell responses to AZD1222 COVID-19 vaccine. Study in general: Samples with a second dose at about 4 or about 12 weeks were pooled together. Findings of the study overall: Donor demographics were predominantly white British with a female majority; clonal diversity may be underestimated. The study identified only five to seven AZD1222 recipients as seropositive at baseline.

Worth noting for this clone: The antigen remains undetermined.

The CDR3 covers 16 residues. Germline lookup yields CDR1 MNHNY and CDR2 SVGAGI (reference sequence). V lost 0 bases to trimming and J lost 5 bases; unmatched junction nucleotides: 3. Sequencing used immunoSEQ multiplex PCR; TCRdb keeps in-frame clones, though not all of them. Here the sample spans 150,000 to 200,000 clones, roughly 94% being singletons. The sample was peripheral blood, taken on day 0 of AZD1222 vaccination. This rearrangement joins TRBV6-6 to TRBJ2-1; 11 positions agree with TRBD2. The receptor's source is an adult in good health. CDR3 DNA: TGTGCCAGCAGTTACTCAACTAGCGGGAGTGACAATGAGCAGTTCTTC. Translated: CASSYSTSGSDNEQFF.